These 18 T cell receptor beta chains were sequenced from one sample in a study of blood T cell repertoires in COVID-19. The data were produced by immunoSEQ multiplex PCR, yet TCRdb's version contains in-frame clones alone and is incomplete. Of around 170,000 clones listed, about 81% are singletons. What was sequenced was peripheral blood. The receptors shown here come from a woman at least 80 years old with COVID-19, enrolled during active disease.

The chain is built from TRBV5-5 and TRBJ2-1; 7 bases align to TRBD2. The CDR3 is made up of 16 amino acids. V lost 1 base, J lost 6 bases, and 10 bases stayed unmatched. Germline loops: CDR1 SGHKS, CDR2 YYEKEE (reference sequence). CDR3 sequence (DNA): TGTGCCAGCAGCTTGTTTGCGGGAGTAAGGCTCAATGAGCAGTTCTTC. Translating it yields CASSLFAGVRLNEQFF.

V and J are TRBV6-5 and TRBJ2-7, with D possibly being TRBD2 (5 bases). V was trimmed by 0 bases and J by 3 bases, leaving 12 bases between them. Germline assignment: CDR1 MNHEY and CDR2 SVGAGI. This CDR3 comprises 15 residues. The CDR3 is CASSYSLDAGYEQYF. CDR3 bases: TGTGCCAGCAGTTACTCTTTGGACGCGGGCTACGAGCAGTACTTC.

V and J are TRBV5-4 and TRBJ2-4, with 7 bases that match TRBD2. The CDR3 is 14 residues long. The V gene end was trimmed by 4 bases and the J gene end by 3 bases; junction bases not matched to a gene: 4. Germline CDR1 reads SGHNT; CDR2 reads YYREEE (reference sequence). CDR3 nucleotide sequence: TGTGCCAGCAGCAGCGGGACGAACAAAAACATTCAGTACTTC. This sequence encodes CASSSGTNKNIQYF.

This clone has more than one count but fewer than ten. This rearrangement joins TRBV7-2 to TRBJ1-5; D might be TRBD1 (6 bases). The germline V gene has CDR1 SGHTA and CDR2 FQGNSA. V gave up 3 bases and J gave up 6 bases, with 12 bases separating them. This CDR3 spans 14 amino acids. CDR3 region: CASSFRGGGQPQHF. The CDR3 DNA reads TGTGCCAGCAGCTTCAGAGGGGGGGGTCAGCCCCAGCATTTT.

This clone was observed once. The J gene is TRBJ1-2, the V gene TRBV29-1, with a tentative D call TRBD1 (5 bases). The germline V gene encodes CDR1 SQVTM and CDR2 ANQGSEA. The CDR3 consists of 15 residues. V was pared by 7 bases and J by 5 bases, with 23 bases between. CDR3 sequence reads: CSAKRRLSGGYGYTF. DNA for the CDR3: TGCAGCGCTAAAAGGCGCCTGTCCGGGGGATATGGCTACACCTTC.

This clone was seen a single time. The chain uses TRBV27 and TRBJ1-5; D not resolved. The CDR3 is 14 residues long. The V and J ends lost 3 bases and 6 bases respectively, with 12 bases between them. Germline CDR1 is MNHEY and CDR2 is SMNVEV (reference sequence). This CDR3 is CASSFVGGSQPQHF. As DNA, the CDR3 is TGTGCCAGCAGTTTTGTGGGTGGGAGTCAGCCCCAGCATTTT.

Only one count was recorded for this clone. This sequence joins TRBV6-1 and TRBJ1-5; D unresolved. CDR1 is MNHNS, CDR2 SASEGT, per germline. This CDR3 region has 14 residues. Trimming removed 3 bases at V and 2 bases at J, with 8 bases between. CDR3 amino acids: CASSELRGNQPQHF. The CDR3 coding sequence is TGTGCCAGCAGTGAGTTGAGGGGCAATCAGCCCCAGCATTTT.

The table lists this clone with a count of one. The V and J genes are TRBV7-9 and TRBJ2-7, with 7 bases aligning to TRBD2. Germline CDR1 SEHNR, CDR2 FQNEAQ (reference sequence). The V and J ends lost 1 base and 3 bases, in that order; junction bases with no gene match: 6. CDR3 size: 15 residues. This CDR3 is CASSLEVAGDYEQYF. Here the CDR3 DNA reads TGTGCCAGCAGCTTAGAGGTAGCGGGCGACTACGAGCAGTACTTC.

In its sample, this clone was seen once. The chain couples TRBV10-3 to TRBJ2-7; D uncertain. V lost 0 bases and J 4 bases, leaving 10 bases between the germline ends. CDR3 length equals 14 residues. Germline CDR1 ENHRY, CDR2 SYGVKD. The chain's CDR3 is CAISESAGIYEQYF. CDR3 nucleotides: TGTGCCATCAGTGAGTCCGCAGGAATATACGAGCAGTACTTC.

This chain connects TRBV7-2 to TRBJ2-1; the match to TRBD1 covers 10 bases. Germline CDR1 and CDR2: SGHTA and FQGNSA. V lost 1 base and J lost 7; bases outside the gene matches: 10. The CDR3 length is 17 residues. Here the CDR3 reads CASSLGGPGQGTNEQFF. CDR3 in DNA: TGTGCCAGCAGCTTAGGGGGGCCGGGACAGGGGACAAATGAGCAGTTCTTC.

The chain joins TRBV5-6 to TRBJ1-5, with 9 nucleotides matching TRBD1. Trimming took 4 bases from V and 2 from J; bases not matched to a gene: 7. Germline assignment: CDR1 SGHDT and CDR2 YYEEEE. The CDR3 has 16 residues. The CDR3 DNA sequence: TGTGCCAGCAGCCCCGGGACAGGGAGGGGCAATCAGCCCCAGCATTTT. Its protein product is CASSPGTGRGNQPQHF.

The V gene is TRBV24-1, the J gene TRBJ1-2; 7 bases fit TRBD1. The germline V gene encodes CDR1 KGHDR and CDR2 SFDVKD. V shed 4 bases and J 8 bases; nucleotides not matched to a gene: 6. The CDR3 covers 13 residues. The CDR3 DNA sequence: TGTGCCACCAGTGAGAGGACAGGCGGGGGCTACACCTTC. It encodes CATSERTGGGYTF.

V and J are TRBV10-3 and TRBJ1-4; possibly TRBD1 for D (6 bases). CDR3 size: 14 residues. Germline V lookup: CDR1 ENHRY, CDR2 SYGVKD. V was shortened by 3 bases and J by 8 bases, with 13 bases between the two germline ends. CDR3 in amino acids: CAISEGDNGEKLFF. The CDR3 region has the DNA TGTGCCATCAGTGAAGGGGACAATGGGGAAAAACTGTTTTTT.

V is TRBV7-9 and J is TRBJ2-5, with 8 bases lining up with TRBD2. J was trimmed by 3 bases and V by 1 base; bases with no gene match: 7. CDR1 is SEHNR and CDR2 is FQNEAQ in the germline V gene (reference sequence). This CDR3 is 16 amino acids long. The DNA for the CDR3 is TGTGCCAGCAGCTTAGGCTTGGGTAGCGGGGAAGAGACCCAGTACTTC. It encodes CASSLGLGSGEETQYF.

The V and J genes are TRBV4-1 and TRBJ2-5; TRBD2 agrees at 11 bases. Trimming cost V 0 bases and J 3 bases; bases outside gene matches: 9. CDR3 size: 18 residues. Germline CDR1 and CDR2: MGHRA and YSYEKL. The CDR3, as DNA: TGCGCCAGCAGCCAAGACCCTAGCCTAGCGGGAGGAGAAGAGACCCAGTACTTC. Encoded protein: CASSQDPSLAGGEETQYF.

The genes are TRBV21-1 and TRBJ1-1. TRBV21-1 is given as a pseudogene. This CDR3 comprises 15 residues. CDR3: CASTLLPAGNTEAFF. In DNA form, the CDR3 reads TGTGCCAGCACACTGTTGCCCGCGGGGAACACTGAAGCTTTCTTT.

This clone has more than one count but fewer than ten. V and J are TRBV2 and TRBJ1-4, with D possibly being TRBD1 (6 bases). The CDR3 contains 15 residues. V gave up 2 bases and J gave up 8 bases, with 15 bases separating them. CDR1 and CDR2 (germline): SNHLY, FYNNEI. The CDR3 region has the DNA TGTGCCAGCAGTGAATTGGCAGGGGCTGGCGAAAAACTGTTTTTT. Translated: CASSELAGAGEKLFF.

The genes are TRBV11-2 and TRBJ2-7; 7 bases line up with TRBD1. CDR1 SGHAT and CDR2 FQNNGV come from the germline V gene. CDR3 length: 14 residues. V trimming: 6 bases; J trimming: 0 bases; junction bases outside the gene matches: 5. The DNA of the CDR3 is TGTGCCAGCAGTGAAGGACAGGTCTCCTACGAGCAGTACTTC. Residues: CASSEGQVSYEQYF.